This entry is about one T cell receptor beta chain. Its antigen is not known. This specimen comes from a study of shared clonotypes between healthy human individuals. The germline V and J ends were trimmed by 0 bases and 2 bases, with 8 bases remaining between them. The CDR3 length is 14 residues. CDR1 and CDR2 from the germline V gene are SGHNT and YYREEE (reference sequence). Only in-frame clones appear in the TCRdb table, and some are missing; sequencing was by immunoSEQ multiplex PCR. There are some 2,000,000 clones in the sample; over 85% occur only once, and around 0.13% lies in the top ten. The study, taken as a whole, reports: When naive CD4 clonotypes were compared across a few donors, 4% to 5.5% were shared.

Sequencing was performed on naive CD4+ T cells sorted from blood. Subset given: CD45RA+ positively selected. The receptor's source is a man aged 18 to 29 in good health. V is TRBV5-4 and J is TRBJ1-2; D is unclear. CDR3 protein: CASSLAPANYGYTF. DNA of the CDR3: TGTGCCAGCAGCTTGGCCCCGGCAAACTATGGCTACACCTTC.